The T cell receptor beta chain under discussion was sequenced for a study of CD8 T cells in Susac syndrome. Sequencing targeted TCR beta in blood CD8+ and CD4+ T cells. Stable or active relapsing-remitting multiple sclerosis, untreated and meeting revised McDonald criteria, defined the controls. The CD8+ and CD4+ T cells were negatively isolated, with the TEMRA cells enriched by FACS. Reverse transcription of roughly 0.5 to 1 ug RNA was carried out with random hexamers. TCR beta CDR3 was amplified by immunoSEQ covering 54 Vbeta and 13 Jbeta. Each CDR3 protein is one row after TCRdb ran MiXCR on the immunoSEQ multiplex PCR reads. The profile shows about 170,000 distinct CDR3 sequences, approximately 94% of them singletons. This clonotype was picked up one time. The receptor was isolated from a human donor with multiple sclerosis. The sequencing sample was made of CD4+ T cells from PBMCs.

CDR3 sequence reads: CASSLKTGTNYGYTF. The CDR3 nucleotides are TGTGCCAGCAGTTTAAAGACGGGTACTAACTATGGCTACACCTTC. V is TRBV12-3 or TRBV12-4 and J is TRBJ1-2; D is unresolved. V dropped 2 bases and J dropped 0 bases, with 10 bases sitting between them. This CDR3 has 15 residues.